A single T cell receptor (beta chain) is shown here with its context. This sample was taken from a study of T cell changes during pregnancy in multiple sclerosis. Using immunoSEQ multiplex PCR, the repertoire was profiled, and TCRdb retains in-frame clones only, with some absent. The data show fewer than 60,000 clones, around 90% seen once. V lost 5 bases and J lost 5, with 18 bases in between. The CDR3 sequence is 15 residues long. Germline assignment: CDR1 LNHDA and CDR2 SQIVND (reference sequence). The source of this sequence is a female donor in good health, enrolled as a control in a pregnancy study. The rearrangement joins TRBV19 to TRBJ1-1; D remains ambiguous. Source: peripheral blood, taken after pregnancy. The CDR3 is CASSLRPDYRTEAFF. The CDR3 coding sequence is TGTGCCAGTAGTCTACGGCCGGACTATCGGACTGAAGCTTTCTTT. Based on the CDR3 plus reference TRBV19 and TRBJ1-1, the full variable domain is DGGITQSPKYLFRKEGQNVTLSCEQNLNHDAMYWYRQDPGQGLRLIYYSQIVNDFQKGDIAEGYSVSREKKESFPLTVTSAQKNPTAFYLCASSLRPDYRTEAFFGQGTRLTVV.